The next 19 T cell receptor beta chains were all read from a single sample in a study of post-analysis software for immune sequencing data. Regarding the study as a whole: The study found TRBV5-6, TRBV5-1 and TRBV20-1 among 4 or 5 TRBV segments more frequent in patients than controls.

cDNA libraries for TCR beta contained unique molecular identifiers. MiXCR, applied by TCRdb to the PCR reads, yields one record per CDR3 protein. The data contain almost 700,000 distinct CDR3 sequences, 59% of them singletons. These receptors have no identified antigens. Material for sequencing was blood. Source of these receptors: a girl aged 2 to 9 with multiple sclerosis.

This clonotype was detected only a few times. This sequence joins TRBV28 and TRBJ2-3; 7 positions agree with TRBD1. There are 15 residues in the CDR3. Losses at the gene ends were 6 bases for V and 2 bases for J; bases not matched to a gene: 8. Germline CDR1 reads MDHEN; CDR2 reads SYDVKM. CDR3 loop: CASRPDRAFTDTQYF. The CDR3 coding sequence is TGTGCCAGCAGGCCCGACAGGGCTTTCACAGATACGCAGTATTTT. Using reference TRBV28 and TRBJ2-3 for the parts outside the CDR3, the full variable domain is DVKVTQSSRYLVKRTGEKVFLECVQDMDHENMFWYRQDPGLGLRLIYFSYDVKMKEKGDIPEGYSVSREKKERFSLILESASTNQTSMYLCASRPDRAFTDTQYFGPGTRLTVL.

The chain links TRBV12-3 or TRBV12-4 to TRBJ2-7; a possible D gene is TRBD1 (5 bases). Trimming took off 4 bases at V and 6 bases at J, with 10 bases between the two ends. The CDR3 sequence is 12 residues long. CDR3 coding DNA: TGTGCCAGCAGTTGGGGCGGCAGCGAGCAGTACTTC. It yields the protein CASSWGGSEQYF.

The rearrangement joins TRBV6-5 to TRBJ1-5; maybe TRBD1 (5 bases). Germline V lookup: CDR1 MNHEY, CDR2 SVGAGI. The CDR3 runs 14 residues. The V and J ends lost 2 bases and 8 bases respectively, with 13 bases between them. The DNA of the CDR3 is TGTGCCAGCAGTTACGCAGGGTCGCGTGAGCCCCAGCATTTT. Amino acids: CASSYAGSREPQHF.

The J gene is TRBJ2-3, the V gene TRBV5-1; 7 positions agree with TRBD1. V shed 0 bases, J shed 4 bases, and the junction held 5 bases outside the gene matches. Germline V lookup: CDR1 SGHRS, CDR2 YFSETQ. This CDR3 is 15 amino acids long. This chain's CDR3 is CASSLGQGIPDTQYF. The CDR3 bases are TGCGCCAGCAGCTTGGGACAGGGTATCCCAGATACGCAGTATTTT. Complete variable domain (other parts from reference TRBV5-1 and TRBJ2-3): KAGVTQTPRYLIKTRGQQVTLSCSPISGHRSVSWYQQTPGQGLQFLFEYFSETQRNKGNFPGRFSGRQFSNSRSEMNVSTLELGDSALYLCASSLGQGIPDTQYFGPGTRLTVL.

In this sample, this clonotype turned up a few times. The V gene is TRBV6-6, the J gene TRBJ2-5, with D tentatively TRBD2 (6 bases). This CDR3 spans 14 amino acids. Germline V gene sequence: CDR1 MNHNY, CDR2 SVGAGI (reference sequence). The ends were cut back, 7 bases at V and 0 bases at J, with 12 bases in the middle. The CDR3 coding sequence is TGTGCCAGCACCACCGGGACTTACCAAGAGACCCAGTACTTC. It yields the protein CASTTGTYQETQYF.

This clonotype was seen a handful of times. The chain has TRBV29-1 and TRBJ2-7; 8 positions agree with TRBD1. This CDR3 has 13 amino acids. The V and J ends lost 6 bases and 4 bases, in that order; junction bases with no gene match: 8. Germline CDR1 is SQVTM and CDR2 is ANQGSEA. The CDR3 region has the DNA TGCAGCGTCGCAGGGGGCTCGTGGTACGAGCAGTACTTC. Amino acid sequence: CSVAGGSWYEQYF.

The chain combines TRBV5-1 with TRBJ2-1; D is undetermined. Germline values: CDR1 SGHRS, CDR2 YFSETQ. The length of the CDR3 is 14 residues. V lost 1 base, J lost 3 bases, and 8 bases lay in between. Here the CDR3 reads CASSLSRNYNEQFF. CDR3 sequence (DNA): TGCGCCAGCAGCTTGTCCCGGAACTACAATGAGCAGTTCTTC. The full variable domain, completed using reference TRBV5-1 and TRBJ2-1, is KAGVTQTPRYLIKTRGQQVTLSCSPISGHRSVSWYQQTPGQGLQFLFEYFSETQRNKGNFPGRFSGRQFSNSRSEMNVSTLELGDSALYLCASSLSRNYNEQFFGPGTRLTVL.

This clonotype turned up a few times. This chain uses TRBV29-1 with TRBJ2-7; the D gene is possibly TRBD1 (5 bases). The CDR3 sequence is 12 residues long. Germline CDR1 is SQVTM and CDR2 is ANQGSEA. V was trimmed by 4 bases and J by 12 bases, leaving 19 bases between them. The CDR3 DNA reads as TGCAGCGTTGGACAGTCGAGAGAGACCCGGTACTTC. This gives the protein CSVGQSRETRYF.

The J gene is TRBJ1-4, the V gene TRBV5-1; unclear D gene. The CDR3 extends over 16 amino acids. V was clipped by 0 bases and J by 0 bases, with 9 bases between them. Germline assignment: CDR1 SGHRS and CDR2 YFSETQ. CDR3 protein: CASSLGGFATNEKLFF. In DNA, the CDR3 is TGCGCCAGCAGCTTGGGAGGATTTGCAACTAATGAAAAACTGTTTTTT.

The chain has TRBV5-1 and TRBJ1-4; D perhaps matches TRBD1 (6 bases). The germline V gene has CDR1 SGHRS and CDR2 YFSETQ. The CDR3 contains 15 residues. Trimming stripped 4 bases from V and 2 bases from J, with 12 bases between. CDR3 sequence: CASSSTGNTNEKLFF. In DNA form, the CDR3 reads TGCGCCAGCAGCAGCACAGGGAATACTAATGAAAAACTGTTTTTT.

V usage is TRBV6-5 and J usage is TRBJ2-7, with 9 bases aligning to TRBD1. Per germline, CDR1 MNHEY and CDR2 SVGAGI. J lost 6 bases, V lost 0 bases, and 3 bases had no gene match. This CDR3 is built from 14 residues. CDR3 protein: CASSYSGQGGEQYF. The CDR3 nucleotides read TGTGCCAGCAGTTACTCGGGACAGGGAGGCGAGCAGTACTTC.

This clonotype was picked up one time. The chain has TRBV7-9 and TRBJ2-1, with D possibly matching TRBD2 (6 bases). This CDR3 spans 20 amino acids. CDR1 SEHNR and CDR2 FQNEAQ come from the germline V gene (reference sequence). Trimming shortened V by 7 bases and J by 0 bases, and 28 bases separated the two germline ends. The CDR3 region has the DNA TGTGCCAGCATCAATGAATCCGGGACTGGACGATACCGCTCCTACAATGAGCAGTTCTTC. Encoded protein: CASINESGTGRYRSYNEQFF.

Here the CDR3 reads CASSEQGGSNYGYTF. CDR3 sequence (DNA): TGTGCCAGCAGCGAACAGGGAGGGAGTAACTATGGCTACACCTTC. The rearrangement joins TRBV9 to TRBJ1-2, with TRBD1 as a possible D gene (6 bases). Trimming left V 3 bases short and J 1 base short, with 13 bases between. Germline CDR1 is SGDLS and CDR2 is YYNGEE. The CDR3 is 15 amino acids.

On this clonotype: Germline is not matched at one junction end, which may reflect a read error. The chain is built from TRBV7-7 and TRBJ2-5, with D possibly matching TRBD2 (6 bases). Germline lookup yields CDR1 SSHAT and CDR2 FNYEAQ (reference sequence). The CDR3 has 16 amino acids. The CDR3 protein is CASSLGHSGVQETQYF. CDR3 nucleotide sequence: TGTGCTAGCAGCCTGGGGCATAGCGGAGTCCAAGAGACCCAGTACTTC.

This chain links TRBV6-6 with TRBJ2-7, with D hard to call. Germline CDR1 reads MNHNY; CDR2 reads SVGAGI (reference sequence). Trimming removed 2 bases at V and 3 bases at J, with 8 bases between. The CDR3 is 13 amino acids. This CDR3 is CASSYGSDYEQYF. As DNA, the CDR3 is TGTGCCAGCAGTTACGGCTCCGACTACGAGCAGTACTTC.

This clonotype appeared once. The rearrangement links TRBV12-3 or TRBV12-4 to TRBJ1-1; the D is unclear. The length of the CDR3 is 14 residues. V was pared by 5 bases and J by 6 bases, with 16 bases between. Here the CDR3 DNA reads TGTGCCAGCAGTAAATCGGGCCTGAGGGCTGAAGCTTTCTTT. Its protein is CASSKSGLRAEAFF.

The chain has TRBV11-2 and TRBJ2-4; D is unclear. CDR1 and CDR2 from the germline V gene are SGHAT and FQNNGV. CDR3 length: 14 residues. V shed 6 bases and J shed 0 bases, with 9 bases lying between them. CDR3 coding DNA: TGTGCCAGCAGGTCTCGGACAGCCAAAAACATTCAGTACTTC. It encodes CASRSRTAKNIQYF.

The V gene is TRBV7-9, the J gene TRBJ1-5; D may be TRBD1 (5 bases). The CDR3 totals 12 residues. Germline V lookup: CDR1 SEHNR, CDR2 FQNEAQ (reference sequence). V lost 5 bases, J lost 5 bases, and 7 bases lay in between. This chain's CDR3 is CASSDSDQPQHF. The CDR3 coding sequence is TGTGCCAGCAGCGACAGCGATCAGCCCCAGCATTTT.

This chain joins TRBV4-3 and TRBJ2-3; 8 nucleotides agree with TRBD2. Germline V gene sequence: CDR1 LGHNA, CDR2 YSLEER. The ends lost 2 bases at V and 2 bases at J; junction bases unmatched: 9. CDR3 size: 17 residues. The DNA for the CDR3 is TGCGCCAGCAGCCAACGATTACGCGGGGGGTCCACAGATACGCAGTATTTT. Protein sequence: CASSQRLRGGSTDTQYF.